This entry concerns a single T cell receptor (beta chain). Its antigen remains undetermined. No much larger clone is present one base from it, and per-base qualities are unavailable. TCRbeta CDR3 regions were amplified from genomic DNA using the immunoSEQ Assay, a bias-controlled multiplex PCR. For the original study's pipeline: Within the assay, amplification of reference gene primers was used to estimate how many nucleated cells each sample contained. To quantify the absolute abundance of each unique TCRbeta CDR3 rearrangement, sequence reads were collapsed and filtered. Productive Simpson clonality was computed per sample as the square root of Simpson's diversity index over productive rearrangements. In its TCRdb copy, this immuneACCESS table keeps in-frame sequences only and misses some clones. Where compared with another copy, unresolved V genes explain less than half of these, and the others have no known cause. V and J calls and clone size are copied from that table; D and trimming were computed from the DNA. The sample includes about 140,000 clones, with just over 85% observed a single time. Less than 2% of the sample goes to the ten largest clones.

This entry belongs to a study of blood T cell repertoires in COVID-19 (dated by TCRdb to about 2020). At the level of the whole study: Samples from collaborators originated in the United States, Italy and Spain and spanned both the acute and convalescent phases of COVID-19. The prospective study material was composed of cDNA or gDNA derived from T cells, B-cell-depleted T cells, or PBMCs. The dataset comprised deeply sampled blood TCRbeta repertoires from subjects exposed to, actively infected with, or recovered from COVID-19. The repertoires were made available in a free public database intended to serve as a resource for research on the immune response to SARS-CoV-2. Samples were obtained from the ongoing ImmuneRACE study (first 160 participants) and from over a thousand subjects provided by 6 global collaborators. Sample metadata almost always included a de-identified subject ID, COVID-19 status, age in years and sex. Where HLA class I and class II types were available, the types were taken from metadata supplied by the sample provider, not from assay-based typing. Study-wide conclusions, independent of this receptor: How much clinical and demographic metadata was included differed by source and by participant, and the metadata was provided uncurated.

Collaborating institutions collected whole blood in K2EDTA tubes following their own protocols. Collaborator samples were shipped for TCRbeta analysis as frozen whole blood, isolated PBMCs, or DNA extracted from either sample type. The source is a woman aged 60 to 75 with acute or convalescent COVID-19. Sequences were obtained from peripheral blood.

The nucleotide sequence reads TGCGCCAGCAGCCCTCCGGCGGATTACTATGGCTACACCTTC. Its protein reads: CASSPPADYYGYTF. Recombination connected TRBV5-1 to TRBJ1-2, with the D segment identity uncertain. The CDR3 sequence holds 14 residues, the cysteine and phenylalanine included. The entry retains the CDR3 DNA only, 42 bases that are in frame from base 1. According to the germline V gene, CDR1 reads SGHRS and CDR2 reads YFSETQ. The junction shows trimming of 4 bases on V and 3 bases on J, plus 13 bases between the germline ends.